This T cell receptor beta chain was retrieved from a study of blood T cell repertoires in COVID-19. J lost 8 bases, V lost 3 bases, and 10 bases had no gene match. CDR1 is SGDLS, CDR2 YYNGEE, per germline. The CDR3 runs 15 residues. Original processing methods: Amplified reference gene primers provided the basis for estimating nucleated cell counts. Method: immunoSEQ multiplex PCR; TCRdb's copy keeps in-frame clones and lacks some. The V and J calls and clone size come from that table; D and trimming were worked out from the DNA. The sample includes a few hundred thousand clones, roughly 91% of them seen just once. Researchers sorted participants into cohorts using their self-reported clinical history.

The receptor comes from a woman aged 45-65 years who had been exposed to COVID-19. This chain joins TRBV9 and TRBJ1-2; 10 bases fit TRBD1. Sequencing was done on a sample of PBMCs or T cells enriched from blood (not recorded which). This CDR3 reads CASSGVETGGRGYTF. CDR3 DNA sequence: TGTGCCAGCAGCGGGGTGGAGACAGGGGGCAGAGGCTACACCTTC.